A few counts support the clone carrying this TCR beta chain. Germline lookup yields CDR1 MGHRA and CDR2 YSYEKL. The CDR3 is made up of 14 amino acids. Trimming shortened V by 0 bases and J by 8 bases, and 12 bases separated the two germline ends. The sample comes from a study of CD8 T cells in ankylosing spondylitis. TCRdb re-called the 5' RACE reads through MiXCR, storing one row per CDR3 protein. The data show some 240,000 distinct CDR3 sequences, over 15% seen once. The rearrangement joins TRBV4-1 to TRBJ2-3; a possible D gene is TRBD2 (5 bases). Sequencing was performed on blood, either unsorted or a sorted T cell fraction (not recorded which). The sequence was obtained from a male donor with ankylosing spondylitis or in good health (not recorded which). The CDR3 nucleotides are TGCGCCAGCAGCCAAGATCGGGTAGGAGGTACGCAGTATTTT. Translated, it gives CASSQDRVGGTQYF.